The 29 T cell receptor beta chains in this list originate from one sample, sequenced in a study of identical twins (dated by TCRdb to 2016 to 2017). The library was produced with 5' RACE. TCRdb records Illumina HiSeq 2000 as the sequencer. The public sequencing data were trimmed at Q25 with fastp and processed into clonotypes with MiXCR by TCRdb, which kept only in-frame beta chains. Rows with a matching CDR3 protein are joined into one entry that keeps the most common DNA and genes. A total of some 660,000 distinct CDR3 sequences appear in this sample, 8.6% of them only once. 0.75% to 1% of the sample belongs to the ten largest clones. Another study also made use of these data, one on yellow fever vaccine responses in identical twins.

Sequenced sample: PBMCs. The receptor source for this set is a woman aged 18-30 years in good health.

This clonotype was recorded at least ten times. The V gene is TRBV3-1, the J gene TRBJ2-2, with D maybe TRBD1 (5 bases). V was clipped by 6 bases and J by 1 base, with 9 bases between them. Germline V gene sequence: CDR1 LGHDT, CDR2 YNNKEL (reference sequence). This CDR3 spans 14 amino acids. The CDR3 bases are TGTGCCAGCAGGGAAACAGGGAACACCGGGGAGCTGTTTTTT. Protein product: CASRETGNTGELFF.

The CDR3 loop reads CSARDGLAGGNEQFF. The CDR3 region has the DNA TGCAGTGCTAGAGATGGACTAGCGGGGGGCAATGAGCAGTTCTTC. The chain uses TRBV20-1 and TRBJ2-1, with 14 bases lining up with TRBD2. V trimming: 0 bases; J trimming: 6 bases; junction bases outside the gene matches: 1. Looked up from germline, CDR1 is DFQATT and CDR2 is SNEGSKA (reference sequence). The CDR3 spans 15 residues.

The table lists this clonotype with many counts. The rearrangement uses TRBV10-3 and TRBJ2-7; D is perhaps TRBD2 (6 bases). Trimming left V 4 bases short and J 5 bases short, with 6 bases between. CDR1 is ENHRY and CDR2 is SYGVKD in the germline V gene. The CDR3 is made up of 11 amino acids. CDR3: CAISGGDEQYF. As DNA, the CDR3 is TGTGCCATCAGTGGGGGGGACGAGCAGTACTTC.

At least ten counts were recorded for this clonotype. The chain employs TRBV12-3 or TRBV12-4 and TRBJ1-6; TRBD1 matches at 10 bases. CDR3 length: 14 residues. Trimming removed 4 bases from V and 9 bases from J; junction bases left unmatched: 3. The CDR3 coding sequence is TGTGCCAGCAGTTGGACAGGGGGGGGTTCACCCCTCCACTTT. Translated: CASSWTGGGSPLHF.

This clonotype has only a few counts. DNA of the CDR3: TGCAGCGTTGAAGGCGCGATCTGGGAGTCAGAAGAGACCCAGTACTTC. It translates to CSVEGAIWESEETQYF. The V gene is TRBV29-1, the J gene TRBJ2-5; possibly TRBD2 for D (5 bases). Looked up from germline, CDR1 is SQVTM and CDR2 is ANQGSEA. V lost 1 base to trimming and J lost 3 bases, with 18 bases between them. The CDR3 is made up of 16 amino acids. Variable domain in full (rest from reference TRBV29-1 and TRBJ2-5): SAVISQKPSRDICQRGTSLTIQCQVDSQVTMMFWYRQQPGQSLTLIATANQGSEATYESGFVIDKFPISRPNLTFSTLTVSNMSPEDSSIYLCSVEGAIWESEETQYFGPGTRLLVL.

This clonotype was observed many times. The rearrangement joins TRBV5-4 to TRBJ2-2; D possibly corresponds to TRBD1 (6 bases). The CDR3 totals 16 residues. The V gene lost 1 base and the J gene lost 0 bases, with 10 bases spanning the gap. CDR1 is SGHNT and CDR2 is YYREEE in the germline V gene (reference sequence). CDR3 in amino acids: CASSLRQAPNTGELFF. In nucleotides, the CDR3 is TGTGCCAGCAGCTTGCGACAGGCACCGAACACCGGGGAGCTGTTTTTT.

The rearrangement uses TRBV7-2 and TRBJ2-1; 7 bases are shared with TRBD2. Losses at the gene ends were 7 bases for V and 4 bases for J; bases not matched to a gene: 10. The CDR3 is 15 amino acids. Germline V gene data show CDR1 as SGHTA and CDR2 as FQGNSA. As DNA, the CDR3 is TGTGCCAGCACCAAGGGGAGCGGGGTATACAATGAGCAGTTCTTC. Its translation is CASTKGSGVYNEQFF.

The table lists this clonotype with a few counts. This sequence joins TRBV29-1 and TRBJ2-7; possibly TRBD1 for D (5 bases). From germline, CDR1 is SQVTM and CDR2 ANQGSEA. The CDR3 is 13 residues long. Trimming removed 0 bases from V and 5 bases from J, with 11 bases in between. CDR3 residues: CSVEDSGLNEQYF. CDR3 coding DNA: TGCAGCGTTGAAGATTCAGGGCTCAACGAGCAGTACTTC.

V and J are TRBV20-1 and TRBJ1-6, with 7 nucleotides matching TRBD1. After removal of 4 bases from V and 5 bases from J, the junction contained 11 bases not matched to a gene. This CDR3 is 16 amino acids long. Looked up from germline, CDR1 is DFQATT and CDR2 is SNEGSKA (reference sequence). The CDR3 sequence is CSATGLGGQNNSPLHF. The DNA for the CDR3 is TGCAGTGCTACCGGCCTGGGGGGACAGAATAATTCACCCCTCCACTTT.

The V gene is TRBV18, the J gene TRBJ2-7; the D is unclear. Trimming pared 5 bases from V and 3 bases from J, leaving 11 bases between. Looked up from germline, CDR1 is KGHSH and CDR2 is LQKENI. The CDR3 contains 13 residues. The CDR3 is CASSTSVIYEQYF. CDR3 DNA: TGTGCCAGCTCAACCTCGGTGATCTACGAGCAGTACTTC.

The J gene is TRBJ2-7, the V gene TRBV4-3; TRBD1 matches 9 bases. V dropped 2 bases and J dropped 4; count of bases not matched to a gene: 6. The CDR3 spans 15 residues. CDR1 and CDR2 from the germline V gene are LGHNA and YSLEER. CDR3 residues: CASSQNRGRSYEQYF. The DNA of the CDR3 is TGCGCCAGCAGCCAAAACAGGGGGCGATCATACGAGCAGTACTTC.

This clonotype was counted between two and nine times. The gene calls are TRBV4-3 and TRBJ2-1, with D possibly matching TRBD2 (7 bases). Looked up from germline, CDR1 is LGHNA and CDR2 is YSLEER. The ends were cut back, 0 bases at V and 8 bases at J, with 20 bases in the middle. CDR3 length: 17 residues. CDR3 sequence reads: CASSQDATGRRGHEQFF. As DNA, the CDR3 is TGCGCCAGCAGCCAAGATGCCACCGGTCGGCGGGGGCATGAGCAGTTCTTC.

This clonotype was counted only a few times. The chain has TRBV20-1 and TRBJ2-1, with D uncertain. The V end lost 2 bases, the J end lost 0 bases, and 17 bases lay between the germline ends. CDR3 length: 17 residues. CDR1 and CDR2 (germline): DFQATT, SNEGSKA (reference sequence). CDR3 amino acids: CSARTNNLGRSYNEQFF. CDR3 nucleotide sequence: TGCAGTGCTAGAACTAATAACCTTGGGCGCTCCTACAATGAGCAGTTCTTC.

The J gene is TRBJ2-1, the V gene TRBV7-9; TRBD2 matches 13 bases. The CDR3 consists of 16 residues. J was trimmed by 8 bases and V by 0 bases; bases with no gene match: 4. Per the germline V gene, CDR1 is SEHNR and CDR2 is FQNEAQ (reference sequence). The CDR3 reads CASSLAFGLAGDEQFF. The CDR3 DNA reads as TGTGCCAGCAGCTTAGCGTTCGGACTAGCGGGAGATGAGCAGTTCTTC.

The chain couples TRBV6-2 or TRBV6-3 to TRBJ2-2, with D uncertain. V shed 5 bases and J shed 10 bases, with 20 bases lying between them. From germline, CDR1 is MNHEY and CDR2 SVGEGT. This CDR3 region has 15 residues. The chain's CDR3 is CASSLWAAGQAELFF. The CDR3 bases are TGTGCCAGCAGTCTATGGGCCGCAGGCCAGGCGGAGCTGTTTTTT.

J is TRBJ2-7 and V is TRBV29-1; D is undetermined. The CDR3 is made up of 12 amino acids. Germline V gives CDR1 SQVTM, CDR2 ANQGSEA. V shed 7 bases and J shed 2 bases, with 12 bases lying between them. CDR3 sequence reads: CSGADGAYEQYF. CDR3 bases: TGCAGCGGGGCGGACGGTGCCTACGAGCAGTACTTC.

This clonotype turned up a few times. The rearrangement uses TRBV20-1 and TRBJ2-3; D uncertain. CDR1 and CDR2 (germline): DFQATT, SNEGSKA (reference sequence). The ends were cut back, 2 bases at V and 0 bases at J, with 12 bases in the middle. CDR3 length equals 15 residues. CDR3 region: CSARTALSSTDTQYF. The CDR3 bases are TGCAGTGCTAGAACAGCTCTTTCTAGCACAGATACGCAGTATTTT.

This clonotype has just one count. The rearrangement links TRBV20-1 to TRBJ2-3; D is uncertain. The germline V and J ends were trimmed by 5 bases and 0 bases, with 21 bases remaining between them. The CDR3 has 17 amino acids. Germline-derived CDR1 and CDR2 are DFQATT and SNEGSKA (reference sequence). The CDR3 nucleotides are TGCAGTGCTCCCATTCCCGGCGGAACACCTAGCACAGATACGCAGTATTTT. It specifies CSAPIPGGTPSTDTQYF.

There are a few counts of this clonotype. CDR3 coding DNA: TGTGCCAGCAGCTTAGTTGTAGCGGGGGCTCTCACAGATACGCAGTATTTT. The encoded protein is CASSLVVAGALTDTQYF. This chain joins TRBV7-9 and TRBJ2-3, with TRBD2 matching 9 bases. From germline, CDR1 is SEHNR and CDR2 FQNEAQ (reference sequence). There are 17 residues in the CDR3. The V gene end was trimmed by 1 base and the J gene end by 2 bases; junction bases not matched to a gene: 7.

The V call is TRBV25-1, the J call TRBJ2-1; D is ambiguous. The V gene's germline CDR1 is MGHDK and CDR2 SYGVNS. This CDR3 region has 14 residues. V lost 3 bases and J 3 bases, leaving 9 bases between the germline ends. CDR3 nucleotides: TGTGCCAGCAGTGAGGGATGGGACTACAATGAGCAGTTCTTC. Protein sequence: CASSEGWDYNEQFF.

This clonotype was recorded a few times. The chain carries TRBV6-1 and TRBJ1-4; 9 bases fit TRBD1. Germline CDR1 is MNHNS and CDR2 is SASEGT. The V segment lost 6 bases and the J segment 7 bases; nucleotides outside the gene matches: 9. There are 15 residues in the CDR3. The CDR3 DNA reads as TGTGCCAGCAGCCGGAAGGACAGGGGCCGTGAAAAACTGTTTTTT. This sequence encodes CASSRKDRGREKLFF.

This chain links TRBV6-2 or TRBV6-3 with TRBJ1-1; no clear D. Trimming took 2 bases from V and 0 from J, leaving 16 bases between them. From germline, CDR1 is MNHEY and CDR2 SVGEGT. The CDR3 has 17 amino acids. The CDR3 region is CASSYGPGIPMNTEAFF. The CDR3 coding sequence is TGTGCCAGCAGTTACGGGCCCGGGATACCGATGAACACTGAAGCTTTCTTT.

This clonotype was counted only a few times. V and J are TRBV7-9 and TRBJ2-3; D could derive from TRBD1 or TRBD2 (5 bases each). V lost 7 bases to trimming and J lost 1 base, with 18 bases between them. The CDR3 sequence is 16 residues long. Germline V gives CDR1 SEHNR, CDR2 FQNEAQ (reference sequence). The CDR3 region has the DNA TGTGCCAGCATAAGAAGAGAGAGAGGGGGCACAGATACGCAGTATTTT. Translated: CASIRRERGGTDTQYF.

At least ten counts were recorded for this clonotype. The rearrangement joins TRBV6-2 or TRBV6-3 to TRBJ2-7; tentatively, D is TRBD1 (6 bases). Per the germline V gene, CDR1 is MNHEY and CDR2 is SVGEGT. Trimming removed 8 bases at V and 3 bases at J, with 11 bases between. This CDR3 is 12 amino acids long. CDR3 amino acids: CASRSDSYEQYF. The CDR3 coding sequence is TGTGCCAGCCGTTCGGACAGCTACGAGCAGTACTTC.

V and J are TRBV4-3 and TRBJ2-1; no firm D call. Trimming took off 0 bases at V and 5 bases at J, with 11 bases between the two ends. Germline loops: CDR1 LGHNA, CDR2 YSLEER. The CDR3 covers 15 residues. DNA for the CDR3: TGCGCCAGCAGCCAAGACAAGGGATTAGACAATGAGCAGTTCTTC. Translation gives CASSQDKGLDNEQFF.

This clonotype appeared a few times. This CDR3 is CASSQATRGHNEQFF. CDR3 sequence (DNA): TGTGCCAGCAGCCAAGCCACTAGGGGCCACAATGAGCAGTTCTTC. The chain is built from TRBV3-1 and TRBJ2-1, with D perhaps being TRBD1 or TRBD2 (5 bases each). The CDR3 spans 15 residues. Germline lookup yields CDR1 LGHDT and CDR2 YNNKEL (reference sequence). V was clipped by 1 base and J by 5 bases, with 12 bases between them.

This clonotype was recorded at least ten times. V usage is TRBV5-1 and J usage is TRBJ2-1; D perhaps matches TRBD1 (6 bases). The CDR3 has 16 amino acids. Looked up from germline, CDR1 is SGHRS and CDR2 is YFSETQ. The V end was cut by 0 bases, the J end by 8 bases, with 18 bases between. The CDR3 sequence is CASSLDRASPGDEQFF. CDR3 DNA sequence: TGCGCCAGCAGCTTGGACAGGGCTTCGCCCGGGGATGAGCAGTTCTTC.

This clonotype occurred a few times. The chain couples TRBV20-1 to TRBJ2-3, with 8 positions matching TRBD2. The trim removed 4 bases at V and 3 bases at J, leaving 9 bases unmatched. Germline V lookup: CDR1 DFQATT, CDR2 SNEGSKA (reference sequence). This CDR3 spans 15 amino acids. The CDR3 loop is CSATHPGTRTDTQYF. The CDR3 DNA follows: TGCAGTGCTACCCACCCCGGGACTAGGACAGATACGCAGTATTTT.

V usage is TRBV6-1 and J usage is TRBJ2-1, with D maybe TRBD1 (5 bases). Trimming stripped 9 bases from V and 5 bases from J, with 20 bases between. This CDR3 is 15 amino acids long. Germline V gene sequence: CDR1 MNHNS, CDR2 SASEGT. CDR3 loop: CASGVPWGEHNEQFF. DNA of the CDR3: TGTGCCAGTGGCGTACCGTGGGGCGAGCACAATGAGCAGTTCTTC.